The present entry profiles one T cell receptor beta chain with its context. Its antigen remains unidentified. The graft tissue was processed, and this released both intraepithelial and lamina propria lymphocytes. The entry originates in a study of graft-versus-host responses after intestinal transplantation. Study-level results: GvH clones turned up in recipient marrow; some had shown up first in ileum or blood.

Germline values: CDR1 SGHTA, CDR2 FQGTGA. V lost 4 bases, J lost 2 bases, and 12 bases lay in between. The CDR3 covers 15 residues. The assay was immunoSEQ multiplex PCR, and TCRdb's table has in-frame clones only and misses some. Found here are around 16,000 clones, 60% to 80% of them singletons; the top ten hold about 8%. The rearrangement uses TRBV7-3 and TRBJ2-1; D is tentatively TRBD1 or TRBD2 (6 bases each). The source material was ileum tissue, sampled approximately 450 days after intestinal transplant. The sequence was obtained from a human patient who received an intestinal transplant, so some T cells may come from the graft donor. The CDR3 DNA reads as TGTGCCAGCAGCTGGACGGGGGCAGCCTACAATGAGCAGTTCTTC. It encodes CASSWTGAAYNEQFF.